Each of the 28 T cell receptor beta chains below was sequenced from the same sample in a study of T-cell memory formation after mild COVID-19 (dated by TCRdb to about 2021). The library came from 5' RACE. TCRdb records Illumina NovaSeq 6000 as the sequencer. The public reads were quality trimmed at Q25 with fastp and then assembled into clones with MiXCR by TCRdb, keeping productive beta chains. Under each unique CDR3 protein, matching rows form one entry showing the most common genes and DNA. Within this sample are 150,000 to 200,000 distinct CDR3 sequences, with around a tenth of them counted one time only. About 3.5% of the sample lies in the top ten. Sequencing was performed on PBMCs or a T cell subset sorted from them (not recorded which). The receptor source for this set is a man younger than 30 who had mild COVID-19 (a few samples of this study predate the infection). The sample titles of this study are shuffled in the database, so cell type and time point are left out; the donor was told from shared clones.

This chain joins TRBV12-3 or TRBV12-4 and TRBJ2-2; 10 positions agree with TRBD1. The ends lost 7 bases at V and 7 bases at J; junction bases unmatched: 12. This CDR3 has 16 residues. The CDR3 sequence: CASTPRGQGSFGELFF. The CDR3 coding sequence is TGTGCCAGCACCCCGCGGGGACAGGGGAGTTTCGGGGAGCTGTTTTTT.

Judged by abundance, this clonotype is medium-sized (0.01 to 0.1%). The chain uses TRBV6-5 and TRBJ2-7, with D perhaps TRBD2 (6 bases). This CDR3 spans 12 amino acids. V was clipped by 6 bases and J by 6 bases, with 12 bases between them. Per the germline V gene, CDR1 is MNHEY and CDR2 is SVGAGI. The CDR3 bases are TGTGCCAGCAGGGAGCGGCGGGGCGAGCAGTACTTC. This gives the protein CASRERRGEQYF.

V usage is TRBV11-2 and J usage is TRBJ2-5; D remains unclear. V gave up 2 bases and J gave up 9 bases, with 16 bases separating them. This CDR3 has 14 residues. Germline V CDR1 and CDR2: SGHAT, FQNNGV. The CDR3 is CASSLYSGLAAQYF. DNA of the CDR3: TGTGCCAGCAGCTTATACTCCGGTTTGGCGGCCCAGTACTTC.

There are many counts of this clonotype. The chain links TRBV6-2 or TRBV6-3 to TRBJ1-1; D remains ambiguous. Trimming pared 1 base from V and 4 bases from J, leaving 7 bases between. The CDR3 extends over 13 amino acids. Germline V gene data show CDR1 as MNHEY and CDR2 as SVGEGT. The CDR3 DNA reads TGTGCCAGCAGTTACTGGGATTTCACTGAAGCTTTCTTT. Protein: CASSYWDFTEAFF.

The table lists this clonotype with a few counts. V is TRBV6-4 and J is TRBJ1-5; the D is unclear. Trimming took off 4 bases at V and 4 bases at J, with 8 bases between the two ends. The CDR3 spans 13 residues. Looked up from germline, CDR1 is MRHNA and CDR2 is SNTAGT. This chain's CDR3 is CASSAEENQPQHF. The CDR3 nucleotides read TGTGCCAGCAGTGCGGAAGAAAATCAGCCCCAGCATTTT.

This clonotype was detected many times. This rearrangement joins TRBV19 to TRBJ1-5, with 8 positions matching TRBD1. The germline gives CDR1 LNHDA, CDR2 SQIVND (reference sequence). This CDR3 has 15 residues. V dropped 8 bases and J dropped 2; count of bases not matched to a gene: 8. The CDR3: CASAPGGVRNQPQHF. As DNA, the CDR3 is TGTGCCAGTGCCCCAGGGGGCGTTCGCAATCAGCCCCAGCATTTT.

This clonotype was recorded at least ten times. In nucleotides, the CDR3 is TGTGCCAGCAGCTTACGCGGCGGCTCTGGAAACACCATATATTTT. This translates into CASSLRGGSGNTIYF. V gene TRBV7-3 combines with J gene TRBJ1-3; D gene ambiguous. This CDR3 region has 15 residues. The germline V gene has CDR1 SGHTA and CDR2 FQGTGA. The V end lost 2 bases, the J end lost 0 bases, and 8 bases lay between the germline ends. Supplemented by reference TRBV7-3 and TRBJ1-3, the full variable domain reads GAGVSQTPSNKVTEKGKYVELRCDPISGHTALYWYRQSLGQGPEFLIYFQGTGAADDSGLPNDRFFAVRPEGSVSTLKIQRTERGDSAVYLCASSLRGGSGNTIYFGEGSWLTVV.

This clonotype was counted between two and nine times. The V call is TRBV4-1, the J call TRBJ2-7; D is uncertain. This CDR3 spans 14 amino acids. The germline V gene has CDR1 MGHRA and CDR2 YSYEKL. V lost 1 base, J lost 2 bases, and 9 bases lay in between. CDR3 sequence (DNA): TGCGCCAGCAGCCAAGTCCCTCGTACCTACGAGCAGTACTTC. This translates into CASSQVPRTYEQYF.

This clonotype showed up just a few times. V and J are TRBV4-3 and TRBJ1-2; perhaps TRBD1 as D (5 bases). Per germline, CDR1 LGHNA and CDR2 YSLEER. This CDR3 spans 14 amino acids. V was clipped by 1 base and J by 2 bases, with 8 bases between them. CDR3 sequence reads: CASSQAQANYGYTF. In DNA form, the CDR3 reads TGCGCCAGCAGCCAAGCACAGGCGAACTATGGCTACACCTTC.

This clonotype showed up just a few times. The J gene is TRBJ1-1, the V gene TRBV28; D is perhaps TRBD1 (6 bases). This CDR3 contains 15 residues. Trimming pared 4 bases from V and 1 base from J, leaving 13 bases between. CDR1 and CDR2 (germline): MDHEN, SYDVKM. DNA for the CDR3: TGTGCCAGCAGTTGGAGGGGGGGTCAGAACACTGAAGCTTTCTTT. Translated, it gives CASSWRGGQNTEAFF.

In its sample, this clonotype was seen a few times. J is TRBJ2-3 and V is TRBV5-6; D unclear. V was trimmed by 4 bases and J by 4 bases, leaving 7 bases between them. The CDR3 is made up of 12 amino acids. CDR1 and CDR2 (germline): SGHDT, YYEEEE. The CDR3 DNA sequence: TGTGCCAGCAGCCGTAGCTCAGATACGCAGTATTTT. Translated, it gives CASSRSSDTQYF.

This clonotype was picked up a small number of times. DNA for the CDR3: TGTGCCAGCAGCAAAGTATCGGGACAGGCGTCCCAAGAGACCCAGTACTTC. It translates to CASSKVSGQASQETQYF. The V gene is TRBV21-1, the J gene TRBJ2-5; the table's D gene call, TRBD1, was not cross checked with the DNA. TRBV21-1 is shown as a pseudogene. The CDR3 is made up of 17 amino acids.

This clonotype was counted a few times. J is TRBJ2-3 and V is TRBV7-8; D ambiguous. The CDR3 totals 13 residues. V was pared by 5 bases and J by 5 bases, with 11 bases between. In germline, CDR1 is SGHVS, CDR2 FQNEAQ. For the CDR3, the DNA is TGTGCCAGCAGCCCCCCCAAAATAGATACGCAGTATTTT. Its protein product is CASSPPKIDTQYF. Full variable domain (outside the CDR3, taken from reference TRBV7-8 and TRBJ2-3): GAGVSQSPRYKVAKRGQDVALRCDPISGHVSLFWYQQALGQGPEFLTYFQNEAQLDKSGLPSDRFFAERPEGSVSTLKIQRTQQEDSAVYLCASSPPKIDTQYFGPGTRLTVL.

V and J are TRBV6-2 or TRBV6-3 and TRBJ2-7; D gene unclear. Trimming took off 6 bases at V and 4 bases at J, with 19 bases between the two ends. This CDR3 has 15 amino acids. Germline CDR1 reads MNHEY; CDR2 reads SVGEGT. For the CDR3, the DNA is TGTGCCAGCAGCACCCGATCTAGAAGCCTTTACGAGCAGTACTTC. Translation: CASSTRSRSLYEQYF.

This clonotype came up a few times. The rearrangement joins TRBV18 to TRBJ1-1, with D perhaps TRBD1 (6 bases). The V gene's germline CDR1 is KGHSH and CDR2 LQKENI. V lost 5 bases, J lost 2 bases, and 18 bases lay in between. The CDR3 runs 16 residues. CDR3 residues: CASSGQTQAPNTEAFF. CDR3 bases: TGTGCCAGCTCAGGACAGACCCAAGCGCCAAACACTGAAGCTTTCTTT.

This clonotype has just a few counts. The chain recombines TRBV5-6 with TRBJ1-5; D is ambiguous. Trimming took 3 bases from V and 3 from J, leaving 10 bases between them. Germline lookup yields CDR1 SGHDT and CDR2 YYEEEE. The CDR3 is 14 residues long. Written as DNA, the CDR3 is TGTGCCAGCAGCTCGATGACATACAATCAGCCCCAGCATTTT. Amino acids: CASSSMTYNQPQHF.

This chain links TRBV12-3 or TRBV12-4 with TRBJ1-2; tentatively, D is TRBD1 (6 bases). V lost 6 bases, J lost 8 bases, and 16 bases lay in between. CDR3 length: 13 amino acids. CDR3 nucleotide sequence: TGTGCCAGCAGCCGACAGGATAGGGACGGCTACACCTTC. This translates into CASSRQDRDGYTF.

This clonotype has just a few counts. This chain joins TRBV29-1 and TRBJ2-2, with D uncertain. Germline V CDR1 and CDR2: SQVTM, ANQGSEA. This CDR3 contains 13 residues. The germline V and J ends were trimmed by 6 bases and 1 base, with 9 bases remaining between them. This chain's CDR3 is CSVDKGNTGELFF. CDR3 DNA: TGCAGCGTCGATAAGGGGAACACCGGGGAGCTGTTTTTT.

This chain uses TRBV6-2 or TRBV6-3 with TRBJ2-7; D possibly corresponds to TRBD2 (5 bases). V was shortened by 6 bases and J by 0 bases, with 9 bases between the two germline ends. This CDR3 region has 13 residues. Germline assignment: CDR1 MNHEY and CDR2 SVGEGT. This CDR3 reads CASSRTSSYEQYV. Written as DNA, the CDR3 is TGTGCCAGCAGCCGAACTAGCTCCTACGAGCAGTACGTC.

The chain couples TRBV3-1 to TRBJ2-5; weak D call: TRBD2 (6 bases). The germline V gene encodes CDR1 LGHDT and CDR2 YNNKEL (reference sequence). The CDR3 sequence is 13 residues long. The V gene lost 4 bases and the J gene lost 5 bases, with 11 bases spanning the gap. CDR3 loop: CASSLPRGETQYF. The CDR3 DNA follows: TGTGCCAGCAGCCTCCCCCGGGGGGAGACCCAGTACTTC.

The chain is built from TRBV7-6 and TRBJ2-3, with 7 positions matching TRBD1. Germline-derived CDR1 and CDR2 are SGHVS and FNYEAQ. V dropped 10 bases and J dropped 4; count of bases not matched to a gene: 8. This CDR3 spans 13 amino acids. The CDR3 reads CATSRGLADTQYF. Here the CDR3 DNA reads TGTGCCACCAGTAGGGGGCTAGCAGATACGCAGTATTTT.

This chain joins TRBV4-3 and TRBJ1-1; D unclear. V dropped 1 base and J dropped 5 bases, with 17 bases sitting between them. Germline V lookup: CDR1 LGHNA, CDR2 YSLEER. The CDR3 covers 16 residues. DNA for the CDR3: TGCGCCAGCAGCCAAGTTGGGTTCCGGGGATCGACTGAAGCTTTCTTT. As protein: CASSQVGFRGSTEAFF.

This clonotype was seen many times. This chain joins TRBV5-5 and TRBJ2-1, with 8 bases aligning to TRBD2. The germline V gene encodes CDR1 SGHKS and CDR2 YYEKEE (reference sequence). V gave up 3 bases and J gave up 9 bases; unmatched junction bases: 11. The CDR3 sequence is 15 residues long. The CDR3 region is CASSSEGLVFGEQFF. The CDR3 nucleotides read TGTGCCAGCAGCTCCGAGGGACTAGTCTTCGGTGAGCAGTTCTTC.

This chain joins TRBV4-3 and TRBJ2-3, with 7 bases fitting TRBD2. Germline V lookup: CDR1 LGHNA, CDR2 YSLEER. This CDR3 region has 15 residues. V was clipped by 0 bases and J by 7 bases; unmatched bases: 7. CDR3 protein: CASSQELGRGNTQYF. The CDR3, as DNA: TGCGCCAGCAGCCAAGAATTAGGGCGGGGGAATACGCAGTATTTT.

The J gene is TRBJ1-2, the V gene TRBV12-3 or TRBV12-4; TRBD1 matches 9 bases. There are 16 residues in the CDR3. V shed 3 bases and J 4 bases; nucleotides not matched to a gene: 9. CDR3 amino acids: CASSFKVGQGTYGYTF. CDR3 DNA sequence: TGTGCCAGCAGTTTTAAAGTAGGACAGGGGACCTATGGCTACACCTTC.

This chain joins TRBV28 and TRBJ1-2; maybe TRBD1 (6 bases). The CDR3 has 13 amino acids. Germline CDR1 MDHEN, CDR2 SYDVKM. The V end was cut by 0 bases, the J end by 7 bases, with 9 bases between. Here the CDR3 DNA reads TGTGCCAGCAGTTTATGGGGGGGCGGTGGCTACACCTTC. The encoded protein is CASSLWGGGGYTF.

This clonotype was found a few times. The chain carries TRBV7-8 and TRBJ2-5; D gene uncertain. Germline V gene lookup returns CDR1 SGHVS and CDR2 FQNEAQ. The germline V and J ends were trimmed by 3 bases and 7 bases, with 15 bases remaining between them. The CDR3 is 14 amino acids. The CDR3 DNA reads as TGTGCCAGCAGCTTTCAGACAAAAAGGACGACCCAGTACTTC. Translating it yields CASSFQTKRTTQYF.

This clonotype was recorded a few times. The chain joins TRBV28 to TRBJ1-1; maybe TRBD1 (6 bases). Germline assignment: CDR1 MDHEN and CDR2 SYDVKM. The CDR3 sequence is 13 residues long. The CDR3 coding sequence is TGTGTGAGCGGGGGACATCAGAACACTGAAGCTTTCTTT. This gives the protein CVSGGHQNTEAFF.